The 26 T cell receptor beta chains reported below all come from one sample, sequenced in a study of shared clonotypes between healthy human individuals. Sequencing was performed with immunoSEQ multiplex PCR; in TCRdb, only in-frame clones are kept and a portion is missing. This repertoire shows hundreds of thousands of clones, about 74% found once; its top ten account for 1.5% to 2%. Sequencing was carried out using memory CD4+ T cells sorted from blood. Subset meaning: CD45RA-negative fraction. The receptor set was obtained from a woman in her twenties or thirties in good health.

This chain joins TRBV7-9 and TRBJ1-4; 8 positions match TRBD1. The length of the CDR3 is 14 residues. Germline trimming cut 2 bases from V and 8 bases from J; bases unmatched to any gene: 4. The V gene's germline CDR1 is SEHNR and CDR2 FQNEAQ (reference sequence). The CDR3 here is CASSLQGAVEKLFF. In DNA form, the CDR3 reads TGTGCCAGCAGCTTACAGGGGGCCGTGGAAAAACTGTTTTTT. Supplemented by reference TRBV7-9 and TRBJ1-4, the full variable domain reads DTGVSQNPRHKITKRGQNVTFRCDPISEHNRLYWYRQTLGQGPEFLTYFQNEAQLEKSRLLSDRFSAERPKGSFSTLEIQRTEQGDSAMYLCASSLQGAVEKLFFGSGTQLSVL.

V gene TRBV28 combines with J gene TRBJ2-5, with 9 bases lining up with TRBD1. The V and J ends lost 4 bases and 5 bases, in that order; junction bases with no gene match: 11. Looked up from germline, CDR1 is MDHEN and CDR2 is SYDVKM. The CDR3 totals 16 residues. DNA of the CDR3: TGTGCCAGCAGTTGTTTGAGGGACAGGGCACAGGAGACCCAGTACTTC. It specifies CASSCLRDRAQETQYF.

This clone was recorded a few times. V and J are TRBV29-1 and TRBJ2-2; D is possibly TRBD2 (5 bases). V lost 6 bases, J lost 3 bases, and 14 bases lay in between. The CDR3 covers 14 residues. Germline loops: CDR1 SQVTM, CDR2 ANQGSEA. The CDR3: CSVAPGSYTGELFF. Written as DNA, the CDR3 is TGCAGCGTGGCCCCTGGGAGCTACACCGGGGAGCTGTTTTTT.

The J gene is TRBJ2-7, the V gene TRBV13; no clear D. The CDR3 sequence is 15 residues long. V was pared by 0 bases and J by 7 bases, with 16 bases between. Germline CDR1 and CDR2: PRHDT and FYEKMQ (reference sequence). The CDR3 protein is CASSLGAGSPREQYF. CDR3 sequence (DNA): TGTGCCAGCAGCTTAGGAGCTGGATCCCCTAGGGAGCAGTACTTC.

This chain uses TRBV5-1 with TRBJ2-3; 7 bases are a match to TRBD1. Per the germline V gene, CDR1 is SGHRS and CDR2 is YFSETQ. V lost 2 bases and J lost 4; bases outside the gene matches: 7. The CDR3 has 15 residues. This CDR3 is CASSFRQGIADTQYF. CDR3 DNA: TGCGCCAGCAGCTTTAGACAGGGTATAGCAGATACGCAGTATTTT.

In this sample, this clone turned up a few times. This chain's CDR3 is CATSRVLGSNYGYTF. CDR3 sequence (DNA): TGTGCCACCAGCAGAGTGCTGGGATCTAACTATGGCTACACCTTC. The rearrangement uses TRBV15 and TRBJ1-2, with D unclear. V lost 1 base, J lost 0 bases, and 9 bases lay in between. This CDR3 comprises 15 residues. Germline V gene lookup returns CDR1 LNHNV and CDR2 YYDKDF (reference sequence).

CDR3 nucleotide sequence: TGTGCCAGCAGACTGACAGGGTCAGACACCGGGGAGCTGTTTTTT. Its protein is CASRLTGSDTGELFF. The chain has TRBV2 and TRBJ2-2; 7 positions agree with TRBD1. With V trimmed by 6 bases and J by 3 bases, 7 bases remained unmatched. The CDR3 length is 15 residues. The V gene's germline CDR1 is SNHLY and CDR2 FYNNEI.

CDR3: CASSYSRKNTEAFF. The CDR3 DNA reads as TGTGCCAGCAGTTACTCGAGGAAGAACACTGAAGCTTTCTTT. This sequence joins TRBV6-5 and TRBJ1-1; D is undetermined. V dropped 0 bases and J dropped 1 base, with 6 bases sitting between them. The CDR3 sequence is 14 residues long. Germline V CDR1 and CDR2: MNHEY, SVGAGI.

This sequence joins TRBV13 and TRBJ2-7; D unresolved. The V end was cut by 2 bases, the J end by 3 bases, with 11 bases between. The CDR3 sequence is 14 residues long. Germline V gene data show CDR1 as PRHDT and CDR2 as FYEKMQ (reference sequence). The CDR3: CASSLPKENYEQYF. As DNA, the CDR3 is TGTGCCAGCAGCTTACCTAAAGAGAACTACGAGCAGTACTTC. The full variable domain, completed using reference TRBV13 and TRBJ2-7, is AAGVIQSPRHLIKEKRETATLKCYPIPRHDTVYWYQQGPGQDPQFLISFYEKMQSDKGSIPDRFSAQQFSDYHSELNMSSLELGDSALYFCASSLPKENYEQYFGPGTRLTVT.

V is TRBV7-2 and J is TRBJ2-7, with no clear D. The V gene lost 5 bases and the J gene lost 1 base, with 15 bases spanning the gap. CDR3 length equals 15 residues. Germline loops: CDR1 SGHTA, CDR2 FQGNSA. CDR3 sequence reads: CASSPLLGRSYEQYF. The CDR3 coding sequence is TGTGCCAGCAGCCCCCTTTTGGGTAGGTCCTACGAGCAGTACTTC.

The chain combines TRBV28 with TRBJ2-2, with D perhaps assigned TRBD1 or TRBD2 (6 bases each). V dropped 7 bases and J dropped 1 base, with 25 bases sitting between them. Germline-derived CDR1 and CDR2 are MDHEN and SYDVKM. The CDR3 contains 19 residues. The CDR3 here is CASTLMGLGGTENTGELFF. As DNA, the CDR3 is TGTGCCAGCACCCTTATGGGGTTAGGGGGGACCGAGAACACCGGGGAGCTGTTTTTT.

Points on this clone: This sample also contains other DNA sequences that code for the same CDR3. The CDR3 nucleotides are TGCGCCAGCAGCTCTAGCGGGTCCTCCTACGAGCAGTACTTC. Translating gives CASSSSGSSYEQYF. The chain links TRBV5-1 to TRBJ2-7; 8 nucleotides align to TRBD2. Germline CDR1 and CDR2: SGHRS and YFSETQ. J lost 0 bases, V lost 3 bases, and 2 bases had no gene match. This CDR3 has 14 amino acids.

This sequence joins TRBV10-1 and TRBJ2-7, with TRBD2 matching 12 bases. The CDR3 length is 11 residues. The ends lost 10 bases at V and 13 bases at J; junction bases unmatched: 8. Germline V lookup: CDR1 WNHNN, CDR2 SYGVQD (reference sequence). This CDR3 is CATETSGSLYF. In nucleotides, the CDR3 is TGCGCCACTGAGACTAGCGGGAGTCTATACTTC.

The chain carries TRBV14 and TRBJ2-5; TRBD1 might be the D (5 bases). CDR1 SGHDN and CDR2 FVKESK come from the germline V gene. This CDR3 has 15 residues. Trimming cost V 4 bases and J 1 base, with 13 bases left between them. CDR3: CASSPRQRSQETQYF. The DNA of the CDR3 is TGTGCCAGCAGCCCGAGACAGCGTTCCCAAGAGACCCAGTACTTC.

The V call is TRBV28, the J call TRBJ1-2, with D uncertain. Germline V gene data show CDR1 as MDHEN and CDR2 as SYDVKM. This CDR3 comprises 13 residues. V lost 5 bases, J lost 4 bases, and 11 bases lay in between. In nucleotides, the CDR3 is TGTGCCAGCAGTACCCCAGCCGCCTATGGCTACACCTTC. This encodes CASSTPAAYGYTF.

The chain is built from TRBV6-5 and TRBJ1-5; a weak D match, TRBD1 (6 bases). The CDR3 runs 15 residues. V gave up 0 bases and J gave up 6 bases, with 12 bases separating them. Germline V gene data show CDR1 as MNHEY and CDR2 as SVGAGI. The CDR3 reads CASSYSARGGQPQHF. CDR3 nucleotides: TGTGCCAGCAGTTACTCAGCCAGGGGTGGTCAGCCCCAGCATTTT.

V gene TRBV11-1 combines with J gene TRBJ2-3; the D is unclear. V gave up 2 bases and J gave up 1 base, with 10 bases separating them. This CDR3 has 15 residues. Looked up from germline, CDR1 is SGHAT and CDR2 is FQDESV (reference sequence). In DNA, the CDR3 is TGTGCCAGCAGCTTATCCCATGCCCGCACAGATACGCAGTATTTT. It yields the protein CASSLSHARTDTQYF.

This chain connects TRBV7-9 to TRBJ1-1; D not certain. Germline-derived CDR1 and CDR2 are SEHNR and FQNEAQ (reference sequence). Between the trimmed V and J ends, which lost 3 bases and 3 bases, there was a span of 14 bases. The CDR3 sequence is 15 residues long. Here the CDR3 reads CASSFPGNGDTEAFF. The DNA for the CDR3 is TGTGCCAGCAGCTTCCCCGGAAACGGGGACACTGAAGCTTTCTTT.

This clone has just one count. Other DNA sequences from this sample encode an identical CDR3 as well. The gene calls are TRBV5-1 and TRBJ2-7, with D hard to call. The germline V and J ends were trimmed by 0 bases and 1 base, with 8 bases remaining between them. The CDR3 extends over 14 amino acids. Germline V gene lookup returns CDR1 SGHRS and CDR2 YFSETQ. CDR3 sequence: CASSLDRVSYEQYF. DNA for the CDR3: TGCGCCAGCAGCTTGGATCGGGTTTCCTACGAGCAGTACTTC.

The chain combines TRBV6-1 with TRBJ2-1; possible D gene TRBD1, 6 bases. The CDR3 is 15 amino acids. The V gene's germline CDR1 is MNHNS and CDR2 SASEGT. Trimming removed 6 bases at V and 6 bases at J, with 18 bases between. CDR3: CASRLQGLNTNEQFF. The DNA of the CDR3 is TGTGCCAGCAGACTACAGGGTTTGAACACCAATGAGCAGTTCTTC.

This sequence joins TRBV7-9 and TRBJ2-1, with 8 bases that match TRBD1. The CDR3 covers 16 residues. Looked up from germline, CDR1 is SEHNR and CDR2 is FQNEAQ (reference sequence). Germline trimming cut 6 bases from V and 7 bases from J; bases unmatched to any gene: 14. The CDR3 sequence: CASRPPPGQVENEQFF. The CDR3 DNA is TGTGCCAGCAGGCCTCCACCGGGACAGGTCGAAAATGAGCAGTTCTTC.

With regard to this clone: Being one base from a much bigger clone, this may be a read error. The J gene is TRBJ2-1, the V gene TRBV11-2; D is unresolved. V was cut by 5 bases and J by 5 bases, with 4 bases left in between. CDR1 and CDR2 (germline): SGHAT, FQNNGV. This CDR3 region has 11 residues. CDR3 in DNA: TGTGCCAGCAGCAACCACAATGAGCAGTTCTTC. It is translated as CASSNHNEQFF.

Written as DNA, the CDR3 is TGTGCCAGCAGTCTTGGCGGGACGAACAATGAGCAGTTCTTC. Residues: CASSLGGTNNEQFF. V usage is TRBV7-9 and J usage is TRBJ2-1, with a possible D match to TRBD2 (6 bases). The CDR3 extends over 14 amino acids. Trimming pared 6 bases from V and 5 bases from J, leaving 14 bases between. Germline-derived CDR1 and CDR2 are SEHNR and FQNEAQ (reference sequence). The full variable domain, completed using reference TRBV7-9 and TRBJ2-1, is DTGVSQNPRHKITKRGQNVTFRCDPISEHNRLYWYRQTLGQGPEFLTYFQNEAQLEKSRLLSDRFSAERPKGSFSTLEIQRTEQGDSAMYLCASSLGGTNNEQFFGPGTRLTVL.

Regarding this clone: The identical CDR3 is also encoded by other nucleotide sequences in the sample. The CDR3 DNA reads TGTGCCAGCACTAGCGGTTCCTACAATGAGCAGTTCTTC. Amino acid sequence: CASTSGSYNEQFF. The genes are TRBV2 and TRBJ2-1; 7 bases line up with TRBD2. Germline V gives CDR1 SNHLY, CDR2 FYNNEI. The CDR3 has 13 residues. The junction had 1 base not matched to a gene; V was cut back by 7 bases and J by 1 base.

This chain connects TRBV5-1 to TRBJ2-2; D is tentatively TRBD1 or TRBD2 (5 bases each). Germline CDR1 is SGHRS and CDR2 is YFSETQ. Trimming took 4 bases from V and 3 from J, leaving 10 bases between them. The CDR3 consists of 14 residues. The CDR3 protein is CASSQGTDTGELFF. DNA of the CDR3: TGCGCCAGCAGCCAAGGGACCGACACCGGGGAGCTGTTTTTT.

The V call is TRBV5-4, the J call TRBJ2-1, with 10 positions matching TRBD2. This CDR3 contains 15 residues. Germline CDR1 is SGHNT and CDR2 is YYREEE (reference sequence). Trimming cost V 3 bases and J 9 bases; bases outside gene matches: 9. The DNA of the CDR3 is TGTGCCAGCAGCTCCCAGCGGGAGGGCCTAGTTGAGCAGTTCTTC. This codes for CASSSQREGLVEQFF.